This TCR beta chain stems from a study of graft-versus-host responses after intestinal transplantation. About the study: Multivisceral, liver-intestinal, or isolated intestinal transplants were performed in recipients. General observations from the study: Peak circulating GvH clone levels tracked with early post-transplant HvG declines. Recipient bone marrow held GvH clones, some seen earlier in ileum or blood.

Some clones are missing from TCRdb's copy, which holds only in-frame ones; the method was immunoSEQ multiplex PCR. The sample contains around 100,000 clones, 90% to 95% of which appear only once. In regard to this clone: Its matching antigen is unknown.

The germline V gene has CDR1 SGHKS and CDR2 YYEKEE (reference sequence). The ends lost 4 bases at V and 2 bases at J; junction bases unmatched: 7. CDR3 length equals 15 residues. The receptor was isolated from a human donor who was the organ donor for an intestinal transplant. The gene calls are TRBV5-5 and TRBJ2-3; 7 nucleotides match TRBD2. This material consisted of unstimulated CD8+ T cells sorted from spleen or lymph node cells, taken before transplant. CDR3 nucleotides: TGTGCCAGCAGCGTTCCTAGCGGTGTCACAGATACGCAGTATTTT. It encodes CASSVPSGVTDTQYF. Combining the CDR3 with reference TRBV5-5 and TRBJ2-3 gives the whole variable domain DAGVTQSPTHLIKTRGQQVTLRCSPISGHKSVSWYQQVLGQGPQFIFQYYEKEERGRGNFPDRFSARQFPNYSSELNVNALLLGDSALYLCASSVPSGVTDTQYFGPGTRLTVL.